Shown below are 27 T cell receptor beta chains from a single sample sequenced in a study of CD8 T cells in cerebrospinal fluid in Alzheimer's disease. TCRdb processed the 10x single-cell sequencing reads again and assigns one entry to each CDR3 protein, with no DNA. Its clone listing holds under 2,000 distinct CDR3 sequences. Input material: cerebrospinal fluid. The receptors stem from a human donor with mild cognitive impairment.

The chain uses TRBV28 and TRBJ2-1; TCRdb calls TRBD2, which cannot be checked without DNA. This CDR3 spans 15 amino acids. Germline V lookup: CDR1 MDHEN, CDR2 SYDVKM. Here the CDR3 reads CASSFAGGPNNEQFF. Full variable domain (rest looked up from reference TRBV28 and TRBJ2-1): DVKVTQSSRYLVKRTGEKVFLECVQDMDHENMFWYRQDPGLGLRLIYFSYDVKMKEKGDIPEGYSVSREKKERFSLILESASTNQTSMYLCASSFAGGPNNEQFFGPGTRLTVL.

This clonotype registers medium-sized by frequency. CDR3 amino acids: CASSLVAGNTEAFF. V and J are TRBV11-2 and TRBJ1-1. The CDR3 extends over 14 amino acids. Germline V CDR1 and CDR2: SGHAT, FQNNGV. Using reference TRBV11-2 and TRBJ1-1 for the parts outside the CDR3, the full variable domain is EAGVAQSPRYKIIEKRQSVAFWCNPISGHATLYWYQQILGQGPKLLIQFQNNGVVDDSQLPKDRFSAERLKGVDSTLKIQPAKLEDSAVYLCASSLVAGNTEAFFGQGTRLTVV.

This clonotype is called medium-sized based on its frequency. The CDR3 protein is CSATGGGTYNEQFF. V gene TRBV20-1 combines with J gene TRBJ2-1. This CDR3 is 14 amino acids long. Germline-derived CDR1 and CDR2 are DFQATT and SNEGSKA (reference sequence).

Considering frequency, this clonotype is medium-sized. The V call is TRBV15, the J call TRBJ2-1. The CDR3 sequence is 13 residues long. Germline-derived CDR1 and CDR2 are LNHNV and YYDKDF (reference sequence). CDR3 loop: CATSRDDMIGQFF.

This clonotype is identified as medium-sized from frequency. CDR3 in amino acids: CSAAWGATAPQYF. The V call is TRBV20-1, the J call TRBJ2-3; TCRdb indicates TRBD2, and absent DNA this call remains unverified. Germline CDR1 reads DFQATT; CDR2 reads SNEGSKA (reference sequence). This CDR3 region has 13 residues.

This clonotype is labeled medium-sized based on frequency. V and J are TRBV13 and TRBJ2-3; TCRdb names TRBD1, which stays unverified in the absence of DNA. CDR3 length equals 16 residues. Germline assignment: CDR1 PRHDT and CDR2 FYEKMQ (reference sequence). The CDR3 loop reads CASSPPYGLAIDTQYF.

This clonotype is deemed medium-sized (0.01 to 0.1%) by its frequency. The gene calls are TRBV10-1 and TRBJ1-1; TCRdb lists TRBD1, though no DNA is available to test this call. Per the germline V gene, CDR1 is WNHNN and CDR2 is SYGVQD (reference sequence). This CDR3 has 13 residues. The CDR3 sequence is CASQGQGNTEAFF.

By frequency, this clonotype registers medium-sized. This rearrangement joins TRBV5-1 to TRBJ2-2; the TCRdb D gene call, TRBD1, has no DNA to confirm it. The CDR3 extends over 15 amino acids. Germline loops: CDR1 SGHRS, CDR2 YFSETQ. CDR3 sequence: CASRLGAPNTGELFF.

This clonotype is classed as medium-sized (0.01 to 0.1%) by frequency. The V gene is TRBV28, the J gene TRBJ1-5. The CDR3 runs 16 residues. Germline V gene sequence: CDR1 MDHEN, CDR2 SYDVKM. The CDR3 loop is CASSGGIRTFNQPQHF.

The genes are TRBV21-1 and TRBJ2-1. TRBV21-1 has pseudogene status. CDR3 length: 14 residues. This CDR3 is CASSKGGGNNEQFF.

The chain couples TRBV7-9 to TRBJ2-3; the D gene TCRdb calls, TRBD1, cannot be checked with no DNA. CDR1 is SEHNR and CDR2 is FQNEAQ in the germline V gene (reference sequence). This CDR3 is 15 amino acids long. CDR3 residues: CASSSRGEGTDTQYF.

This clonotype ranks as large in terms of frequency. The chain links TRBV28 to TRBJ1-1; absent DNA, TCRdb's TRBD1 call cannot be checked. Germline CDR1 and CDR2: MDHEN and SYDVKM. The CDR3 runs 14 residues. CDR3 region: CASSLGRGAAEAFF.

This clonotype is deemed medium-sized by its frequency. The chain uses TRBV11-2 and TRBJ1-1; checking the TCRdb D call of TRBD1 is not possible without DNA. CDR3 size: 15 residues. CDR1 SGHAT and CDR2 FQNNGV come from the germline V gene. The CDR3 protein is CASSPGRGRIAEAFF.

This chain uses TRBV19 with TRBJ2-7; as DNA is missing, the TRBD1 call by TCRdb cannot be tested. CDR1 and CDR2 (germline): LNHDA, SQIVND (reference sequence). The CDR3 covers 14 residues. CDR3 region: CASSIRQAPYEQYF.

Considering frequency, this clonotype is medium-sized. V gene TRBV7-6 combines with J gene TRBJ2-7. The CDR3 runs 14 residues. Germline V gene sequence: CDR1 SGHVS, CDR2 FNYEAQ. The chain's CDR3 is CASSLAPSAYEQYF.

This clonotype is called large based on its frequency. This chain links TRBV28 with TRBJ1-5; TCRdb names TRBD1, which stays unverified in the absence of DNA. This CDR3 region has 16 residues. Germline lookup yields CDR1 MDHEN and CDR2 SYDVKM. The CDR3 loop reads CASTYSGVISNQPQHF. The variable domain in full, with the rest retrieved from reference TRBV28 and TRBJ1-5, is DVKVTQSSRYLVKRTGEKVFLECVQDMDHENMFWYRQDPGLGLRLIYFSYDVKMKEKGDIPEGYSVSREKKERFSLILESASTNQTSMYLCASTYSGVISNQPQHFGDGTRLSIL.

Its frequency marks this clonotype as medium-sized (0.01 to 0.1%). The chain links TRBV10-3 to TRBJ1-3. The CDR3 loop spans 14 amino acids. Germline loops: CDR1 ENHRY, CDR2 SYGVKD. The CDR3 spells CAYWDGLAGNTIYF.

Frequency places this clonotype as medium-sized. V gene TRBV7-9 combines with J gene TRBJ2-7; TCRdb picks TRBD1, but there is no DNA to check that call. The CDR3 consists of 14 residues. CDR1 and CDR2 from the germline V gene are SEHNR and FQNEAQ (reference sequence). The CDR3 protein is CASSPPGSSYEQYF.

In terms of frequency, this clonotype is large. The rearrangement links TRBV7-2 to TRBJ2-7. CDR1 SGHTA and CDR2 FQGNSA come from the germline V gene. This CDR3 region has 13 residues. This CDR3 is CASSLGQFYEQYF.

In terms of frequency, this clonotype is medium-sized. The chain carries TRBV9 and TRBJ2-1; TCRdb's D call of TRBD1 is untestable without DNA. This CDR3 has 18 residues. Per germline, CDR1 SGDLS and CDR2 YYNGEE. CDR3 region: CASSVATEGGRAYNEQFF.

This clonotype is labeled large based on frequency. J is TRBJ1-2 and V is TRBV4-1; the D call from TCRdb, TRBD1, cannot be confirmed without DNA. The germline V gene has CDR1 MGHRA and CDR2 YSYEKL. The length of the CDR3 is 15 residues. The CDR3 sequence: CASSQRTGLLYGYTF.

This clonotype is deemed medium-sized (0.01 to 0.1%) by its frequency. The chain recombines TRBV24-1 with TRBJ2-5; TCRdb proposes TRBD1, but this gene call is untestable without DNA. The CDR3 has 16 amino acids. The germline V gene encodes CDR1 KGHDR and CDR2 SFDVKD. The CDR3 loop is CATSDSRTGGQETQYF.

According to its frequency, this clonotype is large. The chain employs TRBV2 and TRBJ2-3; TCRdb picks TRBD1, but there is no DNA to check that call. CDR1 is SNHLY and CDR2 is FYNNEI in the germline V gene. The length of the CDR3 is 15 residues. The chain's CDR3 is CASKTTSGGEDTQYF.

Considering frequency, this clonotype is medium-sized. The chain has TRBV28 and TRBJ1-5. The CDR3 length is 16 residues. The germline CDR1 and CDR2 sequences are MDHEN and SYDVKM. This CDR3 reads CASSPGLAGGNQPQHF.

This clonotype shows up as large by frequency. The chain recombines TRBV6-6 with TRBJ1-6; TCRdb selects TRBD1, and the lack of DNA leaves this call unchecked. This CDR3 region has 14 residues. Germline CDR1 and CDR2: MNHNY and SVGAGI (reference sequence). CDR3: CASSSRDGGGPLHF.

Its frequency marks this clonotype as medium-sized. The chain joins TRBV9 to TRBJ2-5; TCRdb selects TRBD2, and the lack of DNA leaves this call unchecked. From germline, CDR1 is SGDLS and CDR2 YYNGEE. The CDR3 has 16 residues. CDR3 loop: CASSLSLAGGEETQYF.

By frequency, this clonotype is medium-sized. The CDR3 region is CASYRHQAGELFF. The chain has TRBV10-2 and TRBJ2-2. Germline CDR1 and CDR2: WSHSY and SAAADI. The CDR3 loop spans 13 amino acids.